The 20 T cell receptor beta chains reported below all come from one sample, sequenced in a study of vaccination effects on CD4 cells after COVID-19. Antigen-specific CD4+ T cells were expanded with viral peptide pools in the ViraFEST assay before sequencing. Cultured cells yielded isolated CD4+ T cells after 10 days. In the vaccine recipients, nucleocapsid antibodies were negative and there was no prior SARS-CoV-2 infection. Sequenced by immunoSEQ multiplex PCR; TCRdb stores in-frame clones only, minus some. The sample carries more than 20,000 clones, roughly 72% recorded once. These TCRs are of unknown antigen specificity. This specimen consisted of CD4+ T cells from PBMCs cultured with HCoV-NL63 spike peptides, obtained before COVID-19 vaccination. The origin of the receptors is a human donor who received a COVID-19 vaccine.

The V and J genes are TRBV3-1 (or the pseudogene TRBV3-2) and TRBJ1-6; D gene unclear. The CDR3 contains 16 residues. V lost 3 bases to trimming and J lost 0 bases, with 9 bases between them. The germline V gene encodes CDR1 LGHDT and CDR2 YNNKEL (reference sequence). The CDR3 reads CASSHGQSSYNSPLHF. The CDR3, as DNA: TGTGCCAGCAGCCATGGGCAGAGCTCCTATAATTCACCCCTCCACTTT.

This chain links TRBV21-1 with TRBJ1-1; the table gives TRBD1 as D, unverified against the DNA. TRBV21-1 is designated a pseudogene. The CDR3 totals 17 residues. Here the CDR3 reads CASSKGVMGAVNTEAFF. DNA for the CDR3: TGTGCCAGCAGCAAAGGGGTGATGGGCGCCGTGAACACTGAAGCTTTCTTT.

This chain uses TRBV5-5 with TRBJ1-1; perhaps TRBD1 as D (6 bases). V lost 0 bases to trimming and J lost 5 bases, with 14 bases between them. The CDR3 sequence is 15 residues long. The germline V gene has CDR1 SGHKS and CDR2 YYEKEE (reference sequence). The CDR3 protein is CASSLVAGEGTEAFF. The DNA for the CDR3 is TGTGCCAGCAGCTTGGTCGCAGGGGAAGGAACTGAAGCTTTCTTT.

The chain carries TRBV19 and TRBJ2-3, with D possibly TRBD1 on 6 matching bases. In germline, CDR1 is LNHDA, CDR2 SQIVND (reference sequence). Between the trimmed V and J ends, which lost 3 bases and 2 bases, there was a span of 12 bases. The CDR3 spans 15 residues. CDR3 in amino acids: CASSMDSIDTDTQYF. The CDR3 nucleotides read TGTGCCAGTAGTATGGACAGTATAGACACAGATACGCAGTATTTT.

This clone has more than one count but fewer than ten. Within the sample, other DNA sequences also encode this same CDR3. The chain combines TRBV5-5 with TRBJ2-5, with TRBD1 matching 9 bases. The CDR3 covers 14 residues. CDR1 is SGHKS and CDR2 is YYEKEE in the germline V gene (reference sequence). V gave up 4 bases and J gave up 1 base; unmatched junction bases: 2. Here the CDR3 reads CASSPGQGQETQYF. For the CDR3, the DNA is TGTGCCAGCAGCCCGGGACAGGGCCAAGAGACCCAGTACTTC.

V is TRBV5-1 and J is TRBJ2-2; either TRBD1 or TRBD2 may supply D (6 bases each). Germline CDR1 and CDR2: SGHRS and YFSETQ. V was pared by 5 bases and J by 6 bases, with 14 bases between. The CDR3 totals 14 residues. CDR3 region: CASSQGTQSGELFF. The DNA of the CDR3 is TGCGCCAGCAGTCAGGGGACTCAATCCGGGGAGCTGTTTTTT.

This sequence joins TRBV6-1 and TRBJ2-1; no definite D call. The CDR3 extends over 16 amino acids. Germline V gene sequence: CDR1 MNHNS, CDR2 SASEGT. V was pared by 2 bases and J by 9 bases, with 20 bases between. CDR3 loop: CASSEWATPVGGEQFF. CDR3 nucleotides: TGTGCCAGCAGTGAATGGGCCACCCCGGTCGGTGGTGAGCAGTTCTTC.

The chain uses TRBV6-2 or TRBV6-3 and TRBJ1-1, with D maybe TRBD1 (5 bases). V was pared by 6 bases and J by 7 bases, with 15 bases between. Germline V gives CDR1 MNHEY, CDR2 SVGEGT. This CDR3 is 13 amino acids long. The CDR3 nucleotides read TGTGCCAGCAGCTTCCTTGGGGCCCATGAAGCTTTCTTT. Translation: CASSFLGAHEAFF.

The chain links TRBV3-1 (or the pseudogene TRBV3-2) to TRBJ2-3, with D perhaps TRBD1 or TRBD2 (5 bases each). CDR1 and CDR2 (germline): LGHDT, YNNKEL (reference sequence). The CDR3 is 13 residues long. The ends were cut back, 1 base at V and 8 bases at J, with 10 bases in the middle. CDR3 sequence: CASSQVGGGTQYF. CDR3 DNA sequence: TGTGCCAGCAGCCAAGTAGGTGGGGGTACGCAGTATTTT.

This chain connects TRBV30 to TRBJ2-1; D is ambiguous. The V gene's germline CDR1 is GTSNPN and CDR2 SVGIG (reference sequence). The CDR3 is made up of 11 amino acids. V gave up 3 bases and J gave up 7 bases, with 7 bases separating them. The CDR3 coding sequence is TGTGCCTGGAGCAGATGGAATGAGCAGTTCTTC. This gives the protein CAWSRWNEQFF. The whole variable domain, filled in from reference TRBV30 and TRBJ2-1, reads SQTIHQWPATLVQPVGSPLSLECTVEGTSNPNLYWYRQAAGRGLQLLFYSVGIGQISSEVPQNLSASRPQDRQFILSSKKLLLSDSGFYLCAWSRWNEQFFGPGTRLTVL.

This chain connects TRBV7-9 to TRBJ2-1; the match to TRBD2 covers 8 bases. Germline CDR1 SEHNR, CDR2 FQNEAQ (reference sequence). J gave up 7 bases and V 3 bases, and 11 bases lay outside the gene matches. The CDR3 spans 16 residues. CDR3 bases: TGTGCCAGCAGCTTTCCCCGGGCTAGCGGGTCGAATGAGCAGTTCTTC. Protein: CASSFPRASGSNEQFF. Drawing the rest from reference TRBV7-9 and TRBJ2-1, the complete variable domain is DTGVSQNPRHKITKRGQNVTFRCDPISEHNRLYWYRQTLGQGPEFLTYFQNEAQLEKSRLLSDRFSAERPKGSFSTLEIQRTEQGDSAMYLCASSFPRASGSNEQFFGPGTRLTVL.

V usage is TRBV7-7 and J usage is TRBJ2-5; possibly TRBD2 for D (7 bases). The CDR3 covers 15 residues. V lost 1 base and J 4 bases, leaving 13 bases between the germline ends. Looked up from germline, CDR1 is SSHAT and CDR2 is FNYEAQ (reference sequence). CDR3 DNA sequence: TGTGCCAGCAGCTTAGTTGGGGGGGGCGCAGAGACCCAGTACTTC. It encodes CASSLVGGGAETQYF.

The chain links TRBV30 to TRBJ2-3; maybe TRBD2 (5 bases). Trimming removed 2 bases at V and 4 bases at J, with 10 bases between. In germline, CDR1 is GTSNPN, CDR2 SVGIG (reference sequence). CDR3 size: 13 residues. CDR3 nucleotides: TGTGCCTGGAGTCAGCGGAACTCAGATACGCAGTATTTT. Protein sequence: CAWSQRNSDTQYF.

The chain carries TRBV25-1 and TRBJ1-1; no clear D gene. The CDR3 sequence is 15 residues long. The ends were cut back, 6 bases at V and 4 bases at J, with 18 bases in the middle. Germline CDR1 reads MGHDK; CDR2 reads SYGVNS. As DNA, the CDR3 is TGTGCCAGCAGAGCCTCGAACGTAATTTCCACTGAAGCTTTCTTT. Encoded protein: CASRASNVISTEAFF. Based on the CDR3 plus reference TRBV25-1 and TRBJ1-1, the full variable domain is EADIYQTPRYLVIGTGKKITLECSQTMGHDKMYWYQQDPGMELHLIHYSYGVNSTEKGDLSSESTVSRIRTEHFPLTLESARPSHTSQYLCASRASNVISTEAFFGQGTRLTVV.

The chain links TRBV4-2 to TRBJ1-2; D uncertain. Germline V CDR1 and CDR2: LGHNA, YNFKEQ. The CDR3 contains 12 residues. Trimming took 1 base from V and 3 from J, leaving 3 bases between them. The CDR3 nucleotides are TGTGCCAGCAGCCAAGCAGACTATGGCTACACCTTC. It specifies CASSQADYGYTF.

This chain links TRBV2 with TRBJ1-2, with D unclear. V was cut by 7 bases and J by 8 bases, with 17 bases left in between. The germline V gene has CDR1 SNHLY and CDR2 FYNNEI. There are 13 residues in the CDR3. CDR3 bases: TGTGCCAGCACCTTCACGGCCTGGGAAGGCTACACCTTC. Residues: CASTFTAWEGYTF. The complete variable domain, with remaining parts taken from reference TRBV2 and TRBJ1-2, reads EPEVTQTPSHQVTQMGQEVILRCVPISNHLYFYWYRQILGQKVEFLVSFYNNEISEKSEIFDDQFSVERPDGSNFTLKIRSTKLEDSAMYFCASTFTAWEGYTFGSGTRLTVV.

The V gene is TRBV5-5, the J gene TRBJ1-1, with no clear D. This CDR3 region has 14 residues. The germline V gene encodes CDR1 SGHKS and CDR2 YYEKEE (reference sequence). V was shortened by 0 bases and J by 1 base, with 7 bases between the two germline ends. This CDR3 is CASSLASGNTEAFF. As DNA, the CDR3 is TGTGCCAGCAGCTTGGCCTCTGGGAACACTGAAGCTTTCTTT.

The genes are TRBV5-1 and TRBJ2-3, with a possible D match to TRBD2 (5 bases). From germline, CDR1 is SGHRS and CDR2 YFSETQ. CDR3 length equals 15 residues. Trimming took off 4 bases at V and 2 bases at J, with 14 bases between the two ends. This CDR3 is CASSQNGILTDTQYF. CDR3 coding DNA: TGCGCCAGCAGCCAAAACGGGATCCTCACAGATACGCAGTATTTT.

The chain carries TRBV4-1 and TRBJ2-1, with D unresolved. CDR1 is MGHRA, CDR2 YSYEKL, per germline. Trimming pared 6 bases from V and 3 bases from J, leaving 21 bases between. This CDR3 has 17 residues. The DNA for the CDR3 is TGCGCCAGCAGGTTCGACCCTCGCCGGCCCGGCTACAATGAGCAGTTCTTC. This encodes CASRFDPRRPGYNEQFF.

The CDR3 DNA follows: TGCGCCAGCAGCTTGGCGGGACAGGGGGGCCATGAGCAGTTCTTC. Encoded protein: CASSLAGQGGHEQFF. The rearrangement links TRBV5-1 to TRBJ2-1, with 11 bases lining up with TRBD1. Germline V gene data show CDR1 as SGHRS and CDR2 as YFSETQ. This CDR3 contains 15 residues. V lost 0 bases, J lost 8 bases, and 4 bases stayed unmatched.